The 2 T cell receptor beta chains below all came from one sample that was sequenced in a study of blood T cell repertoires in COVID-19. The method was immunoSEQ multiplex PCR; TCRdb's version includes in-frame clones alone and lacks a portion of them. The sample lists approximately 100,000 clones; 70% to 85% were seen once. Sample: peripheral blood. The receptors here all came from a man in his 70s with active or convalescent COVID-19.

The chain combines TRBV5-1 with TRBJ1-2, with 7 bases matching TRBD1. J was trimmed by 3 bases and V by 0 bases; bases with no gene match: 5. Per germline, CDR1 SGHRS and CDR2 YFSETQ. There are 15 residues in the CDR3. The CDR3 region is CASSLGPGQDYGYTF. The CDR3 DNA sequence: TGCGCCAGCAGCTTGGGACCTGGACAGGACTATGGCTACACCTTC.

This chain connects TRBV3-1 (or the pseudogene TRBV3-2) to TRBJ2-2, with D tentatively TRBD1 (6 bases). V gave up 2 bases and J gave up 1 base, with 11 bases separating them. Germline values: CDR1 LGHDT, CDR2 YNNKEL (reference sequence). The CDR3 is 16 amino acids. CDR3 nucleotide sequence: TGTGCCAGCAGCCAATGGGGGACACAGAACACCGGGGAGCTGTTTTTT. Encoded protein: CASSQWGTQNTGELFF.